This entry concerns a single T cell receptor beta chain. The record originates from a study of cytomegalovirus exposure and HLA in healthy donors. V lost 1 base and J lost 5; bases outside the gene matches: 2. CDR1 SGHVS and CDR2 FNYEAQ come from the germline V gene. This CDR3 region has 15 residues. This table comes from immunoSEQ multiplex PCR, and its TCRdb copy is limited to in-frame clones, with some not included. The profile shows 65,000 to 80,000 clones, 94% of them singletons. V usage is TRBV7-6 and J usage is TRBJ1-4; 9 bases agree with TRBD1. The sequence was obtained from a woman between 18 and 29 years old in good health and CMV-seropositive. Sequencing was carried out using PBMCs. The CDR3 reads CASSLGTGVNEKLFF. The CDR3 DNA reads as TGTGCCAGCAGCTTAGGGACAGGGGTCAATGAAAAACTGTTTTTT.